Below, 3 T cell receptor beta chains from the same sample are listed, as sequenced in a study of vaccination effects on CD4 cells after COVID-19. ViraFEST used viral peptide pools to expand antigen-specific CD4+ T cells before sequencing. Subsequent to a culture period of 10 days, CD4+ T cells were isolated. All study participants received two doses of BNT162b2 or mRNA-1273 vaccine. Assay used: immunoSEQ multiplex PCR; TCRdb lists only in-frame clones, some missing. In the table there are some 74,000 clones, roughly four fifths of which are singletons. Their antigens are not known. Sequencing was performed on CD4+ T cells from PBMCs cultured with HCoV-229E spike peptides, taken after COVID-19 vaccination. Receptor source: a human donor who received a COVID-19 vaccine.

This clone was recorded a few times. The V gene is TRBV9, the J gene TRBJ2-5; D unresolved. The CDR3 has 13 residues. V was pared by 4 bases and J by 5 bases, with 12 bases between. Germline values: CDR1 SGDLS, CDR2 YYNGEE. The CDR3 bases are TGTGCCAGCAGCCAAACGGTTTTCGAGACCCAGTACTTC. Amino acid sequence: CASSQTVFETQYF.

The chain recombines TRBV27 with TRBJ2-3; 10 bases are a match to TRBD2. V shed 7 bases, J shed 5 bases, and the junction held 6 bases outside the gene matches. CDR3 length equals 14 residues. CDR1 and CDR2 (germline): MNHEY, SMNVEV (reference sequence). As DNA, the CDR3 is TGTGCCAGCATCTTAGTAGCGGGGGGAGATACGCAGTATTTT. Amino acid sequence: CASILVAGGDTQYF.

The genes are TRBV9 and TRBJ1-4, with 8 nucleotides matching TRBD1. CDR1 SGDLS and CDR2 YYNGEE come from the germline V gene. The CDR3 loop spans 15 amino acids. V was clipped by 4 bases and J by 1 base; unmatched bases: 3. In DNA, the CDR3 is TGTGCCAGCAGCCTAGACAGGGGAACTAATGAAAAACTGTTTTTT. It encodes CASSLDRGTNEKLFF.